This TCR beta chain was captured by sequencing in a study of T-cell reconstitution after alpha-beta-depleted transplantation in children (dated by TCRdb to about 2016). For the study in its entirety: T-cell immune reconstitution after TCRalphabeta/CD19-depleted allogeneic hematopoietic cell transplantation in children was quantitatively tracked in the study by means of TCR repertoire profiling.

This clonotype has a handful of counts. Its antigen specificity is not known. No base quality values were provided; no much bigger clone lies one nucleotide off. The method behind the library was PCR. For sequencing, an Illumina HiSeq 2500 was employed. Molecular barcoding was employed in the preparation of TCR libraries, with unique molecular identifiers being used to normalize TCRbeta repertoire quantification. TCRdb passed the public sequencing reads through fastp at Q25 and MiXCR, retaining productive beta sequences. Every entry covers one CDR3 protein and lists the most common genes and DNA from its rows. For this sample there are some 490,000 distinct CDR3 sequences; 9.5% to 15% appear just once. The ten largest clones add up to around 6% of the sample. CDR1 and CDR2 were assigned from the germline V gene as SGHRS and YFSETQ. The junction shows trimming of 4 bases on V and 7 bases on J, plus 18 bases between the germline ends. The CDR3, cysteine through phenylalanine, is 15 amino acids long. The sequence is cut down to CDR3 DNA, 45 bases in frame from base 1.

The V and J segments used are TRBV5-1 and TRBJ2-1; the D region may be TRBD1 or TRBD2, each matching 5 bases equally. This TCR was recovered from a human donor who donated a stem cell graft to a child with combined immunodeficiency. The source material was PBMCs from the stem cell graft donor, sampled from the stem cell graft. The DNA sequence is TGCGCCAGCAGCCCGTACTCCCGGGGCGGGAATGAGCAGTTCTTC. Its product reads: CASSPYSRGGNEQFF.